One sample yielded the 11 T cell receptor beta chains listed below, sequenced in a study of tumor and adjacent non-tumor tissue in lung cancer. A modified ARM-PCR protocol with three rounds of nested PCR amplified TCRbeta. TCRdb recomputed calls from the multiplex PCR reads with MiXCR, one row per CDR3 protein. The sample lists 60,000 to 85,000 distinct CDR3 sequences, over 80% seen once, with about an eighth in the top ten. The template was RNA from unsorted bulk tissue. Input material: lung tumor tissue. Source of these receptors: a woman aged 50 to 65 with non-small cell lung cancer.

About this clonotype: The conserved phenylalanine or tryptophan normally closing the CDR3 is absent here, so this likely arose from a read error. It is unclear where the CDR3 begins or ends on the DNA, so no DNA is shown, and the CDR3 is as TCRdb lists it. V gene TRBV20-1 combines with J gene TRBJ2-3; the table's D gene call, TRBD2, was not cross checked with the DNA. The CDR3 is made up of 13 amino acids, end residues included. Germline lookup yields CDR1 DFQATT and CDR2 SNEGSKA (reference sequence). The CDR3 spells CSGVRGALDTQYL.

On this clonotype itself: Germline is not matched at one junction end, which may reflect a read error. The chain is built from TRBV6-1 and TRBJ2-4, with TRBD1 identical over 9 bases. Germline V gene data show CDR1 as MNHNS and CDR2 as SASEGT. CDR3 length: 12 amino acids. For the CDR3, the DNA is TGTACCAGCAGTGAGGGACAGGGAACTCAGTACTTC. Translation: CTSSEGQGTQYF.

V gene TRBV20-1 combines with J gene TRBJ2-7, with 9 bases lining up with TRBD2. CDR3 length equals 14 residues. Germline loops: CDR1 DFQATT, CDR2 SNEGSKA (reference sequence). V lost 2 bases to trimming and J lost 6 bases; unmatched junction nucleotides: 8. For the CDR3, the DNA is TGCAGTGCTAGATCTAGGACTAGCGTGATCGAGCAGTACTTC. Translated, it gives CSARSRTSVIEQYF.

Of note for this clonotype: The conserved phenylalanine or tryptophan is not found at the CDR3 terminus, so this likely reflects a read error. The chain is built from TRBV12-3 or TRBV12-4 and TRBJ2-1; possibly TRBD1 or TRBD2 for D (5 bases each). This CDR3 region has 15 residues. This CDR3 is CDSSSTGTPDNEQFS. The DNA of the CDR3 is TGTGACAGCAGCTCAACCGGGACGCCAGACAATGAGCAGTTCTCC.

A remark on this clonotype: Sequence at one end of the junction differs from germline and may be a read error. The rearrangement uses TRBV4-1 and TRBJ1-5, with unresolved D. CDR1 MGHRA and CDR2 YSYEKL come from the germline V gene. The CDR3 loop spans 16 amino acids. CDR3 in amino acids: CAGSQDLGYHNQPQHF. In DNA, the CDR3 is TGTGCCGGCAGCCAAGATTTAGGATACCACAATCAGCCCCAGCATTTT.

The J gene is TRBJ2-5, the V gene TRBV7-2, with D possibly matching TRBD2 (5 bases). This CDR3 is 15 amino acids long. Per the germline V gene, CDR1 is SGHTA and CDR2 is FQGNSA. Deletions cut 6 bases from V and 5 bases from J, with 19 bases between. The CDR3 here is CASSLLVGEFETQYF. Written as DNA, the CDR3 is TGTGCCAGCAGTTTATTAGTGGGAGAGTTTGAGACCCAGTACTTC. The complete variable domain, with remaining parts taken from reference TRBV7-2 and TRBJ2-5, reads GAGVSQSPSNKVTEKGKDVELRCDPISGHTALYWYRQSLGQGLEFLIYFQGNSAPDKSGLPSDRFSAERTGGSVSTLTIQRTQQEDSAVYLCASSLLVGEFETQYFGPGTRLLVL.

This clonotype was counted a few times. The chain carries TRBV5-1 and TRBJ2-1; D is perhaps TRBD2 (6 bases). The germline V gene encodes CDR1 SGHRS and CDR2 YFSETQ. V lost 0 bases, J lost 8 bases, and 21 bases lay in between. This CDR3 region has 17 residues. This chain's CDR3 is CASSLGSSLTRPHEQFF. Written as DNA, the CDR3 is TGCGCCAGCAGCTTGGGAAGTTCTTTGACTAGACCCCATGAGCAGTTCTTC.

About this clonotype: This is likely a read error, given that the CDR3 carries no conserved phenylalanine or tryptophan at its end. The V call is TRBV18, the J call TRBJ2-7; D is unresolved. Deletions cut 2 bases from V and 0 bases from J, with 14 bases between. Germline V gene lookup returns CDR1 KGHSH and CDR2 LQKENI. The CDR3 runs 16 residues. This CDR3 reads CASSPIGPPTSYEQYI. DNA for the CDR3: TGTGCCAGCTCACCAATAGGACCCCCAACCTCCTACGAGCAGTACATC.

J is TRBJ1-3 and V is TRBV7-9, with D possibly matching TRBD1 (5 bases). The CDR3 has 16 amino acids. The V gene's germline CDR1 is SEHNR and CDR2 FQNEAQ (reference sequence). With 6 bases removed from V and 3 bases from J, the gap between germline ends came to 18 bases. The CDR3 DNA reads TGTGCCAGCAGTACCGACGGGGCCCAGGGTGGAAACACCATATATTTT. Translated: CASSTDGAQGGNTIYF.

The chain couples TRBV12-3 or TRBV12-4 to TRBJ2-5; TRBD2 might be the D (6 bases). CDR3 length: 14 residues. Trimming stripped 0 bases from V and 3 bases from J, with 8 bases between. The CDR3 nucleotides are TGTGCCAGCAGTTTAGCGGAGGGGAAAGAGACCCAGTACTTC. Residues: CASSLAEGKETQYF.

This clonotype came up a few times. This may come from a read error, since a much larger clone is one base off. V usage is TRBV28 and J usage is TRBJ2-7; D ambiguous. The CDR3 totals 12 residues. Trimming left V 6 bases short and J 2 bases short, with 8 bases between. Germline V gene lookup returns CDR1 MDHEN and CDR2 SYDVKM. CDR3 in amino acids: CASSNQPYEQYF. DNA of the CDR3: TGTGCCAGCAGCAACCAGCCCTACGAGCAGTACTTC.